This T cell receptor beta chain was captured by sequencing in a study of somatic mutations in cytotoxic T cells in rheumatoid arthritis. Study summary: Flow cytometric sorting isolated some V beta antibody-stained T-cell populations at nearly 100% purity, and among them were V beta1+ cells that underwent TCRB sequencing.

This clone was seen more than once but under ten times. Its matching antigen is unknown. Findings and limits, study-wide: Patients with rheumatoid arthritis, but not healthy controls, had CD8+ clonality that increased with age. Between rheumatoid arthritis patients and age-matched healthy controls, CD8+ T-cell clonality showed no significant difference.

Sequenced by immunoSEQ multiplex PCR; TCRdb stores in-frame clones only, minus some. The sample lists 20,000 or so clones; 85% were seen once. The TCR originated in a woman aged 40 to 49 with rheumatoid arthritis. The sample comprised CD8+ T cells sorted from blood.

The DNA of the CDR3 is TGTGCCAGCAGCCCGGGACAGGAGACCCAGTACTTC. Translation: CASSPGQETQYF. The V and J genes are TRBV2 and TRBJ2-5, with 7 bases that match TRBD1. Germline CDR1 and CDR2: SNHLY and FYNNEI. With V trimmed by 6 bases and J by 5 bases, 3 bases remained unmatched. The CDR3 covers 12 residues.